Included here is one T cell receptor (beta chain) sequence, with context. Antigen unknown. The table came from immunoSEQ multiplex PCR; TCRdb's copy has only in-frame clones and leaves some out. Of around 130,000 clones listed, over 90% are singletons. The sample belongs to a study of T cell responses to AZD1222 COVID-19 vaccine. Points from the study as a whole: Targets within unmutated variant regions were reportedly found for nearly half of spike-specific TCRs. Of the AZD1222 recipients, only six were seropositive at baseline.

CDR3 length equals 13 residues. CDR1 is ENHRY, CDR2 SYGVKD, per germline. Trimming removed 5 bases from V and 3 bases from J, with 7 bases in between. This clonotype originated in an adult in good health. The J gene is TRBJ1-4, the V gene TRBV10-3, with unresolved D. The material sequenced was peripheral blood, taken on day 0 of AZD1222 vaccination. The CDR3 region is CAISSAPNEKLFF. The CDR3, as DNA: TGTGCCATCAGTTCCGCCCCTAATGAAAAACTGTTTTTT.